This TCR beta chain appears in the sequencing data of a study of CD8+ T cells in alopecia areata. This clone showed up just once. In germline, CDR1 is GTSNPN, CDR2 SVGIG (reference sequence). After removal of 1 base from V and 4 bases from J, the junction contained 3 bases not matched to a gene. The CDR3 has 13 residues. Following extraction, RNA underwent reverse transcription to cDNA, which served as the sequencing template. Using immunoSEQ multiplex PCR, the repertoire was profiled, and TCRdb retains in-frame clones only, with some absent. The sample yields hundreds of thousands of clones, about 60% seen once.

The sample was CD4+ T cells sorted from blood, taken at week 0. The rearrangement uses TRBV30 and TRBJ1-2; the match to TRBD1 covers 7 bases. This clonotype was sampled from a human donor with alopecia areata. The CDR3 DNA is TGTGCCTGGAGTGGACAGGGAATCTATGGCTACACCTTC. Encoded protein: CAWSGQGIYGYTF.